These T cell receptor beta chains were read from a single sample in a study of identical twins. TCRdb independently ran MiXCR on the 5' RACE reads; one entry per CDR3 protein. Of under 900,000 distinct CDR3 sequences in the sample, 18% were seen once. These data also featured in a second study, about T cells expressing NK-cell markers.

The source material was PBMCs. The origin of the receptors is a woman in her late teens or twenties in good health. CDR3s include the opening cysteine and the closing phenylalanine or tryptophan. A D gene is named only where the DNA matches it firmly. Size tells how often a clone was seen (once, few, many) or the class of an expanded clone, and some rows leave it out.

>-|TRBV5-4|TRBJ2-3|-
TGTGCCAGCAGGATAGCCCCCACAGATACGCAGTATTTT
CASRIAPTDTQYF
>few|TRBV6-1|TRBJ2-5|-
TGTGCCAGCAGGACCGGGACTGGGCACCTGTGGGAGACCCAGTACTTC
CASRTGTGHLWETQYF
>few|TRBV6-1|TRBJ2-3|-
TGTGCCAGCAGCCCCCAGTTGGCGAGCGCCACAGATACGCAGTATTTT
CASSPQLASATDTQYF
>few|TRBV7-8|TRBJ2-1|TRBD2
TGTGCCAGCGAAGCGGGAGGGGGCTACAATGAGCAGTTCTTC
CASEAGGGYNEQFF
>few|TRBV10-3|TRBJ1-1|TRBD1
TGTGCCATCAGCCGGGACAGAGAGAACACTGAAGCTTTCTTT
CAISRDRENTEAFF
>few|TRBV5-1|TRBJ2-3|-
TGCGCCAGCAAATCCGGGCCTGACACAGATACGCAGTATTTT
CASKSGPDTDTQYF
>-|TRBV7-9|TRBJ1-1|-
TGTGCCAGCAGCTTTTACAGAGCTCAGACCACTGAAGCTTTCTTT
CASSFYRAQTTEAFF
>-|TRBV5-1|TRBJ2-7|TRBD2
TGCGCCAGCAGCTTGTCCCTAGCGGTGAGCTCCTACGAGCAGTACTTC
CASSLSLAVSSYEQYF
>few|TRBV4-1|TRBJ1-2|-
TGCGCCAGCAGCCAAGAATGGCAGACCTATGGCTACACCTTC
CASSQEWQTYGYTF
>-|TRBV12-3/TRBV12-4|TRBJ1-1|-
TGTGCCAGCAGTTTGAGAACTTGGGCGGCTGAAGCTTTCTTT
CASSLRTWAAEAFF
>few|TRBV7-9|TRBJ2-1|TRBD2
TGTGCCAGCAGCGTGCCGGGACTACCATGGAATGAGCAGTTCTTC
CASSVPGLPWNEQFF
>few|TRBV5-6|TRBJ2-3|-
TGTGCCAGCAGCTTGGGGGATCCCGGGGATACGCAGTATTTT
CASSLGDPGDTQYF
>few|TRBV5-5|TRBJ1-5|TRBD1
TGTGCCAGCAGCATGGGACAGAGCAATCAGCCCCAGCATTTT
CASSMGQSNQPQHF
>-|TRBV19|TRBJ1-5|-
TGTGCCAGTAGTCGAATCACCGAGCCGCCCCAGCATTTT
CASSRITEPPQHF
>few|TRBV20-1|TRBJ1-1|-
TGCAGTGCTAGGAGGAATGAAGCTTTCTTT
CSARRNEAFF
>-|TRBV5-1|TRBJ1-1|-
TGCGCCAGCAGCTGGGGAGGACAGAACACTGAAGCTTTCTTT
CASSWGGQNTEAFF
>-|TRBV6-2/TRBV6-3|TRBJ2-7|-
TGTGCCAGCGGGAGGAACTACGAGCAGTACTTC
CASGRNYEQYF
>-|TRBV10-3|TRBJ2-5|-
TGTGCCATCAGTGACGCCCGGAGCATTCAAGAGACCCAGTACTTC
CAISDARSIQETQYF
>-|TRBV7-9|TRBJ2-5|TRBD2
TGTGCCAGCAGCCCTCGGGTGGTAGCGGGAGAGACCCAGTACTTC
CASSPRVVAGETQYF
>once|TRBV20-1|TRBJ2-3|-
TGCAGTGCTAGTCCCGGGTCGGGGGACACAGATACGCAGTATTTT
CSASPGSGDTDTQYF
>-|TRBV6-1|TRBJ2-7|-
TGTGCCAGCAGTCGGACGCCCAACTCGGGCGAGCAGTACTTC
CASSRTPNSGEQYF
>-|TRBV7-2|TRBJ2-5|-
TGTGCCAGCAGCGGGTTGATTTTGACCCAGTACTTC
CASSGLILTQYF
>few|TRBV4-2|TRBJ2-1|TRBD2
TGTGCCAGCAGCCAAGGGGAAGCGGGGGAGCAGTTCTTC
CASSQGEAGEQFF
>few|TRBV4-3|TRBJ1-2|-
TGCGCCAGCAGCCACCGGGCGAGACAGGATGGCTACACCTTC
CASSHRARQDGYTF
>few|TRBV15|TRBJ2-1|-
TGTGCCACCAGCAGACCGCCCCGGGATGAGCAGTTCTTC
CATSRPPRDEQFF
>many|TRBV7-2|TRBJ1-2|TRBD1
TGTGCCAGCAGCTTCGACGAGACAGGGATCTATGGCTACACCTTC
CASSFDETGIYGYTF
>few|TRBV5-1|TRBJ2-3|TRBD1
TGCGCCAGCAGCCTGGGGCGAGGACAGGGGCCCCCAATCCGGTATTTT
CASSLGRGQGPPIRYF
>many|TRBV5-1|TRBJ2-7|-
TGTGCCAGCAGCTTTCAGGGGTACGAGCAGTACTTC
CASSFQGYEQYF
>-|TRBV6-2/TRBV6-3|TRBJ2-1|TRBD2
TGTGCCAGCAGCTTTAGGACTAGCGGACCTGGTGAGCAGTTCTTC
CASSFRTSGPGEQFF
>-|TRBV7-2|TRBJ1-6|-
TGTGCCAGCAGCTTAGGAGGGCTTGACTATTCACCCCTCCACTTT
CASSLGGLDYSPLHF
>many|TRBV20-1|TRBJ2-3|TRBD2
TGCAGTGCTCGGACTAGCGGGGGGGAAGATACGCAGTATTTT
CSARTSGGEDTQYF
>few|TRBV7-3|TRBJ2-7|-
TGTGCCAGCAGCCGTTCGGACGAGTCGTGGGAGCAGTACTTC
CASSRSDESWEQYF
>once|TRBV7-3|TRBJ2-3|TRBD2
TGTGCCAGCAGCGCCGGGACTAGCGGATCGGATACGCAGTATTTT
CASSAGTSGSDTQYF
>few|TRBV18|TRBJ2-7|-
TGTGCCAGCTCGGCCCGGGGTGGAGGGGGAACCTACGAGCAGTACTTC
CASSARGGGGTYEQYF
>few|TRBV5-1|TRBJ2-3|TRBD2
TGCGCCAGCAGCTTGCAGCGGGGAGAAGATACGCAGTATTTT
CASSLQRGEDTQYF
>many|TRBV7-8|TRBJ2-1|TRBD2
TGTGCCAGCAGCGCGGGACTAGCTGGCAATGAGCAGTTCTTC
CASSAGLAGNEQFF